One and the same sample provided the 30 T cell receptor beta chains below, sequenced in a study of T cell responses to AZD1222 COVID-19 vaccine. The assay was immunoSEQ multiplex PCR, and TCRdb's table has in-frame clones only and misses some. The table lists 100,000 to 140,000 clones, roughly 89% of them singletons. Material: peripheral blood, obtained on day 0 of AZD1222 vaccination. These receptors all stem from an adult in good health.

The chain employs TRBV5-4 and TRBJ2-2; 8 bases fit TRBD2. V lost 2 bases, J lost 1 base, and 4 bases stayed unmatched. This CDR3 has 16 residues. Germline assignment: CDR1 SGHNT and CDR2 YYREEE (reference sequence). The CDR3 reads CASSFPTSGNTGELFF. The CDR3 nucleotides are TGTGCCAGCAGCTTCCCAACTAGCGGGAACACCGGGGAGCTGTTTTTT.

CDR3 nucleotide sequence: TGTGCCAGCAGCGTAGAACTGAACACTGAAGCTTTCTTT. This translates into CASSVELNTEAFF. This rearrangement joins TRBV9 to TRBJ1-1; D uncertain. This CDR3 spans 13 amino acids. Germline CDR1 is SGDLS and CDR2 is YYNGEE. Trimming stripped 0 bases from V and 0 bases from J, with 3 bases between.

The chain combines TRBV10-3 with TRBJ1-1; a weak D match, TRBD1 (5 bases). The CDR3 has 15 amino acids. Trimming took 2 bases from V and 1 from J, leaving 11 bases between them. CDR1 ENHRY and CDR2 SYGVKD come from the germline V gene. The DNA for the CDR3 is TGTGCCATCAGTGAGGGAGGGGAGTGGAACACTGAAGCTTTCTTT. It translates to CAISEGGEWNTEAFF.

The chain recombines TRBV29-1 with TRBJ2-7, with no clear D. Trimming cost V 4 bases and J 3 bases, with 7 bases left between them. In germline, CDR1 is SQVTM, CDR2 ANQGSEA. The CDR3 runs to 11 residues. CDR3 DNA: TGCAGCGTTGTCCACGGCTACGAGCAGTACTTC. It encodes CSVVHGYEQYF.

There are a few counts of this clone. The chain uses TRBV13 and TRBJ1-6, with no clear D. Germline values: CDR1 PRHDT, CDR2 FYEKMQ (reference sequence). The length of the CDR3 is 16 residues. V lost 4 bases and J lost 6, with 16 bases in between. The CDR3 nucleotides are TGTGCCAGCAGCTCCCACGGAGGCCTTGGTAATTCACCCCTCCACTTT. Protein: CASSSHGGLGNSPLHF.

The chain combines TRBV5-1 with TRBJ1-1, with 10 bases lining up with TRBD1. The CDR3 extends over 14 amino acids. Trimming removed 0 bases from V and 9 bases from J; junction bases left unmatched: 5. Germline V CDR1 and CDR2: SGHRS, YFSETQ. The CDR3 coding sequence is TGCGCCAGCAGCTTGGGGGACAGGGGCCCCCAAGCTTTCTTT. Its protein is CASSLGDRGPQAFF.

The V and J genes are TRBV6-4 and TRBJ1-2, with 8 bases matching TRBD1. Losses at the gene ends were 6 bases for V and 8 bases for J; bases not matched to a gene: 8. Germline V CDR1 and CDR2: MRHNA, SNTAGT. This CDR3 contains 13 residues. DNA of the CDR3: TGTGCCAGCAGGGAGGCAGGGGGCCGAGGCTACACCTTC. Its protein is CASREAGGRGYTF.

The chain uses TRBV7-9 and TRBJ2-7; TRBD1 matches at 8 bases. Germline CDR1 reads SEHNR; CDR2 reads FQNEAQ (reference sequence). This CDR3 comprises 14 residues. V lost 5 bases to trimming and J lost 5 bases; unmatched junction nucleotides: 8. The CDR3 loop is CASSLRTGSNEQYF. In DNA form, the CDR3 reads TGTGCCAGCAGCCTACGGACAGGGTCCAACGAGCAGTACTTC.

The chain is built from TRBV3-1 (or the pseudogene TRBV3-2) and TRBJ2-1, with TRBD2 identical over 10 bases. The CDR3 has 17 amino acids. Germline CDR1 LGHDT, CDR2 YNNKEL (reference sequence). V gave up 8 bases and J gave up 2 bases; unmatched junction bases: 12. CDR3 in DNA: TGTGCCAGCTGTCCCTTCCTAGCGGGGGACCCCTACAATGAGCAGTTCTTC. The encoded protein is CASCPFLAGDPYNEQFF.

This chain uses TRBV19 with TRBJ2-7; the match to TRBD2 covers 7 bases. The CDR3 is 17 residues long. Germline values: CDR1 LNHDA, CDR2 SQIVND (reference sequence). V shed 0 bases, J shed 2 bases, and the junction held 10 bases outside the gene matches. CDR3 amino acids: CASSIEAGTTLPYEQYF. CDR3 nucleotide sequence: TGTGCCAGTAGTATAGAGGCCGGGACTACCTTACCCTACGAGCAGTACTTC.

The CDR3 nucleotides read TGTGCCAGCAGGAGTACGGACACGGAAAGGTATACGCAGTATTTT. The encoded protein is CASRSTDTERYTQYF. The chain uses TRBV6-5 and TRBJ2-3, with D perhaps matching TRBD1 (5 bases). Trimming left V 6 bases short and J 7 bases short, with 20 bases between. The CDR3 sequence is 15 residues long. The germline V gene has CDR1 MNHEY and CDR2 SVGAGI.

The J gene is TRBJ1-2, the V gene TRBV11-2; D gene unclear. Germline values: CDR1 SGHAT, CDR2 FQNNGV. The CDR3 extends over 14 amino acids. Trimming removed 4 bases from V and 5 bases from J, with 14 bases in between. This CDR3 is CASSSGGREYGYTF. Here the CDR3 DNA reads TGTGCCAGCAGCTCCGGCGGGCGAGAGTATGGCTACACCTTC.

This clone turned up a few times. V usage is TRBV11-2 and J usage is TRBJ1-1; TRBD1 is a possible D gene (6 bases). CDR3 size: 14 residues. Germline V gene lookup returns CDR1 SGHAT and CDR2 FQNNGV. V lost 2 bases and J lost 8, with 15 bases in between. CDR3 coding DNA: TGTGCCAGCAGCTTAAACAGGGATGCCGGCGAAGCTTTCTTT. As protein: CASSLNRDAGEAFF.

The chain combines TRBV6-6 with TRBJ1-1; D unresolved. The CDR3 has 15 residues. V was trimmed by 2 bases and J by 0 bases, leaving 10 bases between them. Germline V gene data show CDR1 as MNHNY and CDR2 as SVGAGI (reference sequence). CDR3 DNA: TGTGCCAGCAGTTACGCGTCCTCCATGAACACTGAAGCTTTCTTT. Its translation: CASSYASSMNTEAFF.

The V call is TRBV9, the J call TRBJ1-5; a weak D match, TRBD1 (6 bases). The CDR3 runs 17 residues. Trimming removed 2 bases from V and 2 bases from J, with 17 bases in between. Germline values: CDR1 SGDLS, CDR2 YYNGEE. The CDR3 region is CASSVGGPGGGNQPQHF. The CDR3 DNA sequence: TGTGCCAGCAGCGTGGGGGGCCCGGGAGGCGGCAATCAGCCCCAGCATTTT.

The rearrangement uses TRBV7-8 and TRBJ2-5; D is perhaps TRBD2 (5 bases). CDR3 length equals 15 residues. CDR1 SGHVS and CDR2 FQNEAQ come from the germline V gene. Trimming left V 5 bases short and J 5 bases short, with 18 bases between. Here the CDR3 reads CASSPTTYSGETQYF. CDR3 sequence (DNA): TGTGCCAGCAGCCCGACGACCTATTCGGGGGAGACCCAGTACTTC.

The chain carries TRBV19 and TRBJ1-5; unclear D gene. The CDR3 runs 13 residues. In germline, CDR1 is LNHDA, CDR2 SQIVND (reference sequence). The V gene lost 4 bases and the J gene lost 5 bases, with 9 bases spanning the gap. The CDR3 DNA reads as TGTGCCAGTAGTACGCCATTCGATCAGCCCCAGCATTTT. Protein: CASSTPFDQPQHF. Combining the CDR3 with reference TRBV19 and TRBJ1-5 gives the whole variable domain DGGITQSPKYLFRKEGQNVTLSCEQNLNHDAMYWYRQDPGQGLRLIYYSQIVNDFQKGDIAEGYSVSREKKESFPLTVTSAQKNPTAFYLCASSTPFDQPQHFGDGTRLSIL.

The chain is built from TRBV5-4 and TRBJ2-3; D uncertain. V was pared by 6 bases and J by 4 bases, with 15 bases between. The CDR3 sequence is 14 residues long. Germline lookup yields CDR1 SGHNT and CDR2 YYREEE (reference sequence). The CDR3 DNA reads as TGTGCCAGCACCGGCGACACTTTCTCAGATACGCAGTATTTT. Translated: CASTGDTFSDTQYF. The entire variable domain, with the rest obtained from reference TRBV5-4 and TRBJ2-3, is as follows: ETGVTQSPTHLIKTRGQQVTLRCSSQSGHNTVSWYQQALGQGPQFIFQYYREEENGRGNFPPRFSGLQFPNYSSELNVNALELDDSALYLCASTGDTFSDTQYFGPGTRLTVL.

V and J are TRBV19 and TRBJ2-5; 8 bases are shared with TRBD2. Germline CDR1 and CDR2: LNHDA and SQIVND (reference sequence). The junction had 7 bases not matched to a gene; V was cut back by 6 bases and J by 4 bases. The CDR3 is 14 residues long. In DNA form, the CDR3 reads TGTGCCAGTAGGGTAAGCGGGGGTCGAGAGACCCAGTACTTC. This encodes CASRVSGGRETQYF.

The chain carries TRBV19 and TRBJ2-7; tentatively, D is TRBD1 or TRBD2 (6 bases each). The CDR3 is made up of 16 amino acids. Between the trimmed V and J ends, which lost 5 bases and 3 bases, there was a span of 20 bases. Germline V gives CDR1 LNHDA, CDR2 SQIVND (reference sequence). The CDR3: CASSPGAGRGIYEQYF. For the CDR3, the DNA is TGTGCCAGTAGTCCGGGGGCGGGCAGGGGAATCTACGAGCAGTACTTC.

The chain has TRBV19 and TRBJ2-1, with 10 positions matching TRBD2. From germline, CDR1 is LNHDA and CDR2 SQIVND (reference sequence). V trimming: 1 base; J trimming: 1 base; junction bases outside the gene matches: 1. The CDR3 length is 16 residues. As DNA, the CDR3 is TGTGCCAGTAGTATAGTTAGCGGGGGGTCCTACAATGAGCAGTTCTTC. Encoded protein: CASSIVSGGSYNEQFF.

The V and J genes are TRBV13 and TRBJ2-7; 8 nucleotides align to TRBD1. CDR1 is PRHDT, CDR2 FYEKMQ, per germline (reference sequence). V lost 4 bases and J lost 6; bases outside the gene matches: 8. The CDR3 is 14 amino acids. The CDR3 loop reads CASSSPSRGLEQYF. CDR3 nucleotides: TGTGCCAGCAGCTCCCCTAGCAGGGGGCTCGAGCAGTACTTC.

This chain links TRBV5-1 with TRBJ1-2, with 10 bases aligning to TRBD1. V was pared by 4 bases and J by 8 bases, with 5 bases of the junction left unmatched. The germline gives CDR1 SGHRS, CDR2 YFSETQ. The CDR3 runs to 13 residues. The CDR3 reads CASSRQGAGGYTF. CDR3 bases: TGCGCCAGCAGCCGACAGGGGGCCGGAGGCTACACCTTC. The complete variable domain, with remaining parts taken from reference TRBV5-1 and TRBJ1-2, reads KAGVTQTPRYLIKTRGQQVTLSCSPISGHRSVSWYQQTPGQGLQFLFEYFSETQRNKGNFPGRFSGRQFSNSRSEMNVSTLELGDSALYLCASSRQGAGGYTFGSGTRLTVV.

This clone was counted once. The V and J genes are TRBV19 and TRBJ2-4; D is possibly TRBD2 (6 bases). There are 14 residues in the CDR3. The germline V gene has CDR1 LNHDA and CDR2 SQIVND (reference sequence). The V end lost 4 bases, the J end lost 7 bases, and 14 bases lay between the germline ends. CDR3 DNA sequence: TGTGCCAGTAGTACCCAGGGAGGTCGGAACATTCAGTACTTC. Amino acids: CASSTQGGRNIQYF. The full variable domain, its missing parts supplied by reference TRBV19 and TRBJ2-4, is DGGITQSPKYLFRKEGQNVTLSCEQNLNHDAMYWYRQDPGQGLRLIYYSQIVNDFQKGDIAEGYSVSREKKESFPLTVTSAQKNPTAFYLCASSTQGGRNIQYFGAGTRLSVL.

The rearrangement links TRBV6-5 to TRBJ1-5; TRBD1 is a possible D gene (6 bases). This CDR3 region has 14 residues. V dropped 6 bases and J dropped 5 bases, with 14 bases sitting between them. The germline CDR1 and CDR2 sequences are MNHEY and SVGAGI. DNA for the CDR3: TGTGCCAGCAGAAGGACAGTAGCGCATCAGCCCCAGCATTTT. This gives the protein CASRRTVAHQPQHF.

The V and J genes are TRBV13 and TRBJ2-7; 10 bases line up with TRBD1. Looked up from germline, CDR1 is PRHDT and CDR2 is FYEKMQ (reference sequence). The CDR3 runs to 14 residues. V lost 6 bases, J lost 4 bases, and 6 bases stayed unmatched. CDR3 DNA: TGTGCCAGCAGTTCGGGACAGGGGACGTACGAGCAGTACTTC. It encodes CASSSGQGTYEQYF.

This chain connects TRBV5-1 to TRBJ2-1, with unresolved D. The V gene's germline CDR1 is SGHRS and CDR2 YFSETQ. Deletions cut 1 base from V and 6 bases from J, with 11 bases between. This CDR3 has 14 residues. The CDR3 DNA is TGCGCCAGCAGCTTGATCGGCGCATTCAATGAGCAGTTCTTC. Amino acids: CASSLIGAFNEQFF.

The chain employs TRBV19 and TRBJ1-4; D ambiguous. V shed 6 bases and J shed 5 bases, with 16 bases lying between them. CDR1 is LNHDA and CDR2 is SQIVND in the germline V gene (reference sequence). CDR3 length equals 15 residues. The CDR3 is CASSLMTSANEKLFF. DNA of the CDR3: TGTGCCAGTAGCCTAATGACCTCTGCGAATGAAAAACTGTTTTTT.

A single count supports this clone. V gene TRBV13 combines with J gene TRBJ2-3; unclear D gene. V was shortened by 5 bases and J by 2 bases, with 8 bases between the two germline ends. The CDR3 sequence is 13 residues long. Looked up from germline, CDR1 is PRHDT and CDR2 is FYEKMQ (reference sequence). The CDR3 is CASSPPPTDTQYF. In DNA, the CDR3 is TGTGCCAGCAGCCCACCCCCCACAGATACGCAGTATTTT. Full variable domain (remainder filled in from reference TRBV13 and TRBJ2-3): AAGVIQSPRHLIKEKRETATLKCYPIPRHDTVYWYQQGPGQDPQFLISFYEKMQSDKGSIPDRFSAQQFSDYHSELNMSSLELGDSALYFCASSPPPTDTQYFGPGTRLTVL.

V and J are TRBV21-1 and TRBJ2-3; whether TRBD1, the table's D call, matches the DNA was not checked. TRBV21-1 is recorded as a pseudogene. The CDR3 contains 18 residues. CDR3 nucleotides: TGTGCCAGCAGCAAAGAACAGGGGACGACTTCTAGCACAGATACGCAGTATTTT. It is translated as CASSKEQGTTSSTDTQYF.